This T cell receptor (beta chain) is from a study of CD8 T cells in ankylosing spondylitis listed by TCRdb under 2017. Some background on the complete study: T cell receptor beta repertoires were profiled in healthy donors and ankylosing spondylitis patients so that disease-linked TCR variants could be found. The full study cohort comprised some 27 ankylosing spondylitis patients and roughly 110 healthy donors. Samples of peripheral blood were taken, and for ankylosing spondylitis patients, synovial fluid was collected as well. Results the study describes overall, beyond this receptor: Some TCR beta motif variants had previously been reported in synovial fluid and blood of reactive arthritis patients, which suggested common disease-initiation mechanisms. Significant enrichment of the disease-linked clones was reported in matched synovial fluid samples from ankylosing spondylitis patients. In peripheral blood, the disease-linked clones were found at relatively low frequencies and had a CD8+ phenotype. A TCR beta motif made up of several highly homologous amino acid variants appeared to be characteristic of blood from ankylosing spondylitis patients.

CDR1 and CDR2 are drawn from the germline V gene: SQVTM, ANQGSEA. Trimming at the junction amounts to 4 bases on V and 8 bases on J, and the germline ends lie 9 bases apart. The CDR3 runs 11 amino acids, cysteine and phenylalanine included. Only CDR3 DNA is held: 33 bases, read in frame from base 1. Sequencing instrument: Illumina HiSeq 2500. TCR beta libraries were prepared by quantitative 5'-RACE with molecular barcodes. As for the authors' bioinformatics: Disease-linked TCR variants were identified with a new computational method built on a probabilistic model of VDJ rearrangement. Using fastp at Q25 and MiXCR, TCRdb reprocessed the public reads and kept productive beta chains. Each record represents a unique CDR3 protein, reported with the most common genes and DNA among its rows. What appears here as the V and J calls and clone size reflects TCRdb's work, not the paper's. Present in this sample are about 240,000 distinct CDR3 sequences, around 7.8% of which were seen just once. About 6.5% of the sample rests with the top ten.

This clonotype was recorded many times. The antigen it binds to is not known. The input lacks base qualities; no much larger clone sits a single base away. Recombination connected TRBV29-1 to TRBJ2-1; there is no confident call for the D gene. The sequenced sample consisted of blood, either unsorted or a sorted T cell fraction (not recorded which). The clonotype comes from a male donor with ankylosing spondylitis or in good health (not recorded which). The CDR3 amino acid sequence is: CSVGGGDEQFF. The nucleotides read TGCAGCGTTGGGGGTGGGGATGAGCAGTTCTTC.